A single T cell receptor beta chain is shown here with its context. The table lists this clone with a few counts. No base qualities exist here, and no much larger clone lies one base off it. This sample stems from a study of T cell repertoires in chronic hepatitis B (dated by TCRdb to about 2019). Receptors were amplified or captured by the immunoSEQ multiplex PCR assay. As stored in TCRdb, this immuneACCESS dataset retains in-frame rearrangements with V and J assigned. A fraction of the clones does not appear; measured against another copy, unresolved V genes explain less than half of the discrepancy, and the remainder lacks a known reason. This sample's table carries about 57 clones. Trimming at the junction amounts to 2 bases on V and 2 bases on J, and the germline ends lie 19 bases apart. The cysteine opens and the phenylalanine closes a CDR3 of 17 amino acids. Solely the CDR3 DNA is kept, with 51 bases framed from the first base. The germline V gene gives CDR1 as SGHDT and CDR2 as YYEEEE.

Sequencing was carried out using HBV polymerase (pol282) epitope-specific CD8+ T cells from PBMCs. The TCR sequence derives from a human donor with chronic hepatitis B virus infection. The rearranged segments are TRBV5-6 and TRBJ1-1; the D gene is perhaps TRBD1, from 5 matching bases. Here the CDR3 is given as CASSFPWARQGNTEAFF. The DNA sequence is TGTGCCAGCAGCTTCCCGTGGGCGCGGCAGGGAAACACTGAAGCTTTCTTT.